This T cell receptor (beta chain) appears in the sequencing data of a study of blood T cell repertoires in COVID-19. In the study overall: COVID-19 samples, acute and convalescent, were from the United States, Italy and Spain.

Here immunoSEQ multiplex PCR was the method, and the copy in TCRdb shows in-frame clones only, minus some. The repertoire holds 26,000 or so clones, with around 92% as singletons. Trimming shortened V by 6 bases and J by 5 bases, and 11 bases separated the two germline ends. CDR1 is SGHTA, CDR2 FQGTGA, per germline. The CDR3 spans 13 residues. The clonotype originates from a human donor in a cohort sampled during active COVID-19. Sequenced sample: peripheral blood. The chain is built from TRBV7-3 and TRBJ1-5, with no clear D. The chain's CDR3 is CASSPSPDQPQHF. CDR3 DNA: TGTGCCAGCAGTCCTTCTCCAGATCAGCCCCAGCATTTT. The full variable domain, in which reference TRBV7-3 and TRBJ1-5 provide the parts outside the CDR3, is GAGVSQTPSNKVTEKGKYVELRCDPISGHTALYWYRQSLGQGPEFLIYFQGTGAADDSGLPNDRFFAVRPEGSVSTLKIQRTERGDSAVYLCASSPSPDQPQHFGDGTRLSIL.